The rows below give T cell receptor beta chains drawn from one sample of a study of blood T cells in healthy people across ages. MiXCR was run by TCRdb on the 5' RACE reads, yielding one entry per CDR3 protein. The sample includes about 1.4 million distinct CDR3 sequences, roughly 60% of them seen just once. Sequences were obtained from blood. All receptors derive from a young man in good health. The CDR3 runs from the conserved cysteine through the conserved F or W. The order of the fields is V gene, J gene, CDR3 protein.

>TRBV7-9|TRBJ1-4
CASSFFGAGATNEKLFF
>TRBV9|TRBJ2-1
CASSVELSSYNEQFF
>TRBV15|TRBJ2-3
CATSSQKGDTQYF
>TRBV29-1|TRBJ2-3
CSLLTSSSTDTQYF
>TRBV6-5|TRBJ2-3
CASSIRLAPDTQYF
>TRBV3-1|TRBJ2-7
CASRRDLAYEQYF
>TRBV7-8|TRBJ2-1
CASSLATSGRLSNEQFF
>TRBV3-1|TRBJ2-7
CASSPRSPYEQYF
>TRBV29-1|TRBJ1-2
CSVEGLSANYGYTF
>TRBV9|TRBJ2-1
CASSGLSGYNEQFF
>TRBV30|TRBJ2-5
CAWTTGTGEETQYF
>TRBV5-4|TRBJ2-7
CASSLVTSGADEQYF
>TRBV29-1|TRBJ1-1
CSVVRGAGEAFF
>TRBV20-1|TRBJ1-1
CSATDPEGAEAFF
>TRBV11-2|TRBJ2-6
CASSLLQGPGANVLTF
>TRBV12-3/TRBV12-4|TRBJ1-5
CASNYRGGNQPQHF